Listed here is a single T cell receptor beta chain. No antigen is known for it. The sample is drawn from a study of radiation and T cells in renal cell carcinoma. For the study at large: Nephrectomy followed 15 Gy stereotactic body radiation by 4 weeks.

Documented time point: blood 2 weeks post-SBRT. Treatment given: 15 Gy SBRT to primary tumor, nephrectomy 4 weeks later. After SBRT, blood was collected at 2 and 4 weeks, plus baseline. This CDR3 is built from 15 residues. Germline V gene data show CDR1 as SGHKS and CDR2 as YYEKEE (reference sequence). V was trimmed by 2 bases and J by 1 base, leaving 13 bases between them. Findings and caveats of the study: From baseline, blood top tumor clonotypes peaked at 2 weeks post-radiation.

Produced via immunoSEQ multiplex PCR; TCRdb's table is partial and in-frame only. The sample records 100,000 to 150,000 clones, 75% to 85% being singletons. This chain joins TRBV5-5 and TRBJ2-7; D is undetermined. The material was blood, obtained from a patient whose treatment included radiotherapy and nephrectomy. This TCR derives from an older woman with renal cell carcinoma. CDR3 nucleotides: TGTGCCAGCAGCTTATTTTTTCCAGCTTCCTACGAGCAGTACTTC. It yields the protein CASSLFFPASYEQYF.